Listed below are T cell receptor beta chains from one sample, sequenced in a study of Ad26.COV2.S vaccination and SARS-CoV-2 variants. Measured with immunoSEQ multiplex PCR; TCRdb has only the in-frame clones, and not every one. The sample comprises hundreds of thousands of clones, approximately 86% of which are singletons, and roughly 10% rests with the top ten. The sample in question was peripheral blood, obtained in a trial of Ad26.COV2.S vaccine versus placebo. The receptors derive from a person aged 18-65 years who received the Ad26.COV2.S COVID-19 vaccine or a placebo. CDR3s include the opening cysteine and the closing phenylalanine or tryptophan. A D gene is named only where the DNA matches it firmly. Clone size is not always given. Where it is, it says once, few, many or a class for expanded clones.

>TRBJ1-2|-|TRBD1|TRBV2
CASSEGRTGRGYTF
TGTGCCAGCAGTGAAGGCCGGACAGGACGAGGCTACACCTTC
>TRBJ1-1|-|-|TRBV28
CASSQPQGNAFF
TGTGCCAGCAGTCAACCTCAGGGGAATGCTTTCTTT
>TRBJ2-7|once|TRBD2|TRBV2
CASKGEREASYEQYF
TGTGCCAGCAAAGGAGAGCGGGAGGCATCCTACGAGCAGTACTTC
>TRBJ1-5|once|-|TRBV6-2/TRBV6-3
CASSYPSHQPLEGNQPQHF
TGTGCCAGCAGTTATCCGAGCCACCAACCTTTGGAGGGGAATCAGCCCCAGCATTTT
>TRBJ2-1|once|-|TRBV7-3
CASSLNSEQFF
TGTGCCAGCAGCTTAAATAGTGAGCAGTTCTTC
>TRBJ2-7|-|TRBD1|TRBV30
CAWSVEYEATGAIGEQYF
TGTGCCTGGAGTGTGGAGTACGAGGCCACAGGGGCTATAGGGGAGCAGTACTTC
>TRBJ1-6|-|-|TRBV6-2/TRBV6-3
CASSYTEGGFSSPLHF
TGTGCCAGCAGTTACACAGAAGGCGGATTTTCTTCACCCCTCCACTTT
>TRBJ2-5|-|TRBD2|TRBV24-1
CATSDPTSGGREATQYF
TGTGCCACCAGTGACCCCACTAGCGGGGGGAGAGAAGCGACCCAGTACTTC
>TRBJ1-4|once|-|TRBV27
CASSFGEKLFF
TGTGCCAGCAGTTTCGGGGAAAAACTGTTTTTT
>TRBJ2-5|-|-|TRBV5-1
CASSRIGTSETQYF
TGCGCCAGCAGCCGGATCGGGACCTCGGAGACCCAGTACTTC
>TRBJ1-3|-|-|TRBV27
CASSFGGGGGNTIYF
TGTGCCAGCAGTTTTGGCGGGGGCGGTGGAAACACCATATATTTT
>TRBJ2-3|-|-|TRBV5-1
CASSGWTGSGTQYF
TGCGCCAGCAGCGGATGGACCGGGAGTGGTACGCAGTATTTT
>TRBJ1-6|-|TRBD1|TRBV7-9
CASSLGTGRSPLHF
TGTGCCAGCAGCTTAGGGACAGGCAGATCACCCCTCCACTTT
>TRBJ1-6|-|-|TRBV28
CASSSNGDSYNSPLHF
TGTGCCAGCAGTTCGAACGGGGACTCCTATAATTCACCCCTCCACTTT
>TRBJ2-1|-|-|TRBV6-1
CASSEGTTNNEQFF
TGTGCCAGCAGTGAAGGGACAACCAACAATGAGCAGTTCTTC
>TRBJ1-2|-|-|TRBV27
CASSLWGQQGYTF
TGTGCCAGCAGTTTATGGGGGCAGCAAGGCTACACCTTC
>TRBJ1-3|medium-sized|-|TRBV4-1
CASSQVDSTGNTIYF
TGCGCCAGCAGCCAAGTCGACAGTACTGGAAACACCATATATTTT
>TRBJ2-1|-|TRBD2|TRBV10-2
CASRAGGGGKYNEQFF
TGCGCCAGCAGGGCGGGTGGCGGGGGGAAGTACAATGAGCAGTTCTTC
>TRBJ1-2|-|TRBD1|TRBV28
CASSLVSAGGYGYTF
TGTGCCAGCAGTTTAGTGTCGGCAGGGGGGTATGGCTACACCTTC
>TRBJ1-1|-|TRBD1|TRBV18
CASSSTTGVMNTEAFF
TGTGCCAGCTCGTCTACGACAGGGGTCATGAACACTGAAGCTTTCTTT
>TRBJ1-2|-|-|TRBV11-2
CASTSTRRGDGYTF
TGTGCCAGCACTTCTACCCGCCGGGGGGATGGCTACACCTTC
>TRBJ1-1|-|TRBD1|TRBV19
CACRGLGTEAFF
TGTGCCTGCAGGGGGTTGGGCACTGAAGCTTTCTTT
>TRBJ2-1|-|-|TRBV18
CASSPFHGQGLNEQFF
TGTGCCAGCTCACCATTTCATGGGCAGGGACTGAATGAGCAGTTCTTC
>TRBJ2-4|-|-|TRBV28
CASRSPDGAKNIQYF
TGTGCCAGCAGATCCCCCGACGGTGCCAAAAACATTCAGTACTTC
>TRBJ1-6|-|-|TRBV14
CASSQGSLGLRSPLHF
TGTGCCAGCAGCCAAGGAAGTCTGGGATTAAGGTCACCCCTCCACTTT
>TRBJ1-6|-|TRBD1|TRBV19
CASNSGTENSPLHF
TGTGCCAGTAACTCCGGGACAGAAAATTCACCCCTCCACTTT
>TRBJ2-7|-|-|TRBV7-3
CASSYGVSYEQYF
TGTGCCAGCAGCTACGGTGTCTCCTACGAGCAGTACTTC
>TRBJ2-5|-|-|TRBV3-1/TRBV3-2
CASSQLRVETQYF
TGTGCCAGCAGCCAATTACGGGTGGAGACCCAGTACTTC
>TRBJ2-3|-|TRBD1|TRBV5-6
CASSFQWDRSTDTQYF
TGTGCCAGCAGCTTTCAATGGGACAGGAGCACAGATACGCAGTATTTT
>TRBJ2-5|-|-|TRBV11-2
CASSSRGKTQYF
TGTGCCAGCAGCTCCCGGGGGAAGACCCAGTACTTC
>TRBJ1-3|many|-|TRBV19
CASSAIRDTSGNTIYF
TGTGCCAGTAGTGCAATCCGGGACACCTCTGGAAACACCATATATTTT
>TRBJ2-5|-|-|TRBV20-1
CSAKGETQYF
TGCAGTGCCAAGGGGGAGACCCAGTACTTC
>TRBJ2-5|-|TRBD1|TRBV28
CASSISDRGKTQYF
TGTGCCAGCAGTATCTCGGACAGGGGAAAGACCCAGTACTTC
>TRBJ1-1|few|-|TRBV5-1
CASSLAVSGGTEAFF
TGCGCCAGCAGCTTGGCCGTGTCAGGAGGTACTGAAGCTTTCTTT
>TRBJ1-2|-|-|TRBV4-3
CASSQDLGGGRVDYGYTF
TGCGCCAGCAGCCAAGACCTCGGGGGGGGCAGGGTCGACTATGGCTACACCTTC
>TRBJ1-6|-|-|TRBV5-1
CASSWSGGAPLHF
TGCGCCAGCAGCTGGTCCGGCGGGGCACCCCTCCACTTT
>TRBJ2-1|-|TRBD2|TRBV9
CASSVEIAGDNEQFF
TGTGCCAGCAGCGTAGAAATAGCGGGGGACAATGAGCAGTTCTTC
>TRBJ2-2|-|TRBD1|TRBV10-3
CASKTGGTNTGELFF
TGTGCCAGTAAGACAGGGGGAACTAACACCGGGGAGCTGTTTTTT
>TRBJ1-5|-|-|TRBV6-2/TRBV6-3
CASSSGASSNQPQHF
TGTGCCAGCAGTTCAGGGGCTTCAAGCAATCAGCCCCAGCATTTT
>TRBJ2-3|-|-|TRBV7-2
CASSQTQGTDTQYF
TGTGCCAGCAGCCAGACCCAGGGCACAGATACGCAGTATTTT
>TRBJ1-5|-|TRBD1|TRBV5-6
CASSLYGQGAGSNQPQHF
TGTGCCAGCAGCTTGTATGGACAGGGGGCTGGTAGCAATCAGCCCCAGCATTTT
>TRBJ2-5|once|TRBD1|TRBV5-1
CASSTTGGETQYF
TGCGCCAGCAGCACGACAGGGGGGGAGACCCAGTACTTC
>TRBJ1-5|once|TRBD1|TRBV23-1
CATPDRGTSQPQHF
TGCGCCACCCCGGACAGGGGAACGAGTCAGCCCCAGCATTTT
>TRBJ1-2|few|TRBD1|TRBV2
CATKDRGNYGYTF
TGTGCCACCAAGGACAGGGGCAACTATGGCTACACCTTC
>TRBJ1-1|-|TRBD1|TRBV16
CASSQNPGTVLNTEAFF
TGTGCCAGCAGCCAAAATCCCGGGACAGTTTTGAACACTGAAGCTTTCTTT
>TRBJ2-7|-|-|TRBV10-3
CAISEFESEQYF
TGTGCCATCAGTGAGTTCGAGAGCGAGCAGTACTTC
>TRBJ2-7|-|TRBD2|TRBV5-4
CATRLAGGPREQYF
TGTGCCACTCGACTAGCGGGAGGGCCGAGGGAGCAGTACTTC
>TRBJ1-1|once|-|TRBV14
CASSQLELGAEAFF
TGTGCCAGCAGCCAATTGGAGTTAGGAGCTGAAGCTTTCTTT